A selection of T cell receptor beta chains follows, all from one sample in a study of regulatory T cells in long-lasting Graves disease. Via MiXCR, TCRdb re-called the multiplex PCR reads, giving one row per CDR3 protein. The table records fewer than 450,000 distinct CDR3 sequences, around 20% of them present only once. The input for sequencing was peripheral blood mononuclear cells (PBMCs), taken when the disease was refractory, from a patient treated with antithyroid drugs. The receptors come from a female donor with Graves disease. CDR3s include the opening cysteine and the closing phenylalanine or tryptophan. D genes are given only for firm matches. For some rows the clone size is stated as once, few or many, or as a class when expanded; others skip it.

clone_size,d_call,v_call,j_call,cdr3_nt,cdr3_aa
NA,TRBD1,TRBV7-8,TRBJ2-4,TGTGCCAGCAGCTTATGGGGACAGGGAGCCAAAAACATTCAGTACTTC,CASSLWGQGAKNIQYF
few,NA,TRBV20-1,TRBJ2-7,TGCAGTGCCGCGGACTTATGGAACCAGGAGCAGTACTTC,CSAADLWNQEQYF
NA,TRBD1,TRBV6-1,TRBJ1-3,TGTGCCAGCAGTGAAGAGGGCAGGGGGCGAGGAAACACCATATATTTT,CASSEEGRGRGNTIYF
few,TRBD2,TRBV6-1,TRBJ2-7,TGTGCCAGCACCCAAGGCAGGCTAGCGGACTCCTACGAGCAGTACTTC,CASTQGRLADSYEQYF
few,TRBD2,TRBV30,TRBJ2-1,TGTGCCTGGAGTGCCTCCGGGACTAGTCAGTTCTTC,CAWSASGTSQFF
many,TRBD1,TRBV18,TRBJ1-6,TGTGCCAGCAGTCCAGGGACAGGGGGTAATTCACCCCTCCACTTT,CASSPGTGGNSPLHF
few,NA,TRBV11-1,TRBJ2-1,TGTGCCAGCAGCTCCGGGAGCCTTGCATACAATGAGCAGTTCTTC,CASSSGSLAYNEQFF
many,NA,TRBV12-3/TRBV12-4,TRBJ2-2,TGTGCCAGCAGCCCCGGGAAGCGGAGTTGGGACACCGGGGAGCTGTTTTTT,CASSPGKRSWDTGELFF
NA,NA,TRBV6-2/TRBV6-3,TRBJ2-7,TGTGCCAGCAGTTACTCGGGGACTCAAAGCTCCTACGAGCAGTACTTC,CASSYSGTQSSYEQYF
few,NA,TRBV7-9,TRBJ2-7,TGTGCCAGCAGCCCCGATGGGGAACCCTACGAGCAGTACTTC,CASSPDGEPYEQYF
many,TRBD1,TRBV6-1,TRBJ1-1,TGTGCCAGCAGGGGACAGGGGTTCACTGAAGCTTTCTTT,CASRGQGFTEAFF
few,NA,TRBV24-1,TRBJ2-5,TGTGCCACCAGTGATGCCGGGACATCGCAAGAGACCCAGTACTTC,CATSDAGTSQETQYF
few,TRBD1,TRBV4-1,TRBJ1-2,TGCGCCAGCAGCCCTACGGACAGGGGGCTTGGCTACACCTTC,CASSPTDRGLGYTF
few,NA,TRBV6-5,TRBJ2-2,TGTGCCAGCAGTTACCCCCCATTGAACACCGGGGAGCTGTTTTTT,CASSYPPLNTGELFF
few,NA,TRBV7-2,TRBJ2-7,TGTGCCAGCGCCTCACACAGGGTGGGGCCCGGCGAGCAGTACTTC,CASASHRVGPGEQYF
many,NA,TRBV7-2,TRBJ2-5,TGTGCCAGCAGCCGAGGTTTCCAAGAGACCCAGTACTTC,CASSRGFQETQYF
NA,NA,TRBV27,TRBJ2-7,TGTGCCAGCAGTACCCGGACGTCGGGTATCGCCGGGCAGTACTTC,CASSTRTSGIAGQYF
many,TRBD2,TRBV20-1,TRBJ2-2,TGCAGTGTTGAGGCGGGGGGAATTAACACCGGGGAGCTGTTTTTT,CSVEAGGINTGELFF
few,TRBD2,TRBV20-1,TRBJ2-2,TGCAGTGCTAGAGATAGCGGGAGTGGGACCGGGGAGCTGTTTTTT,CSARDSGSGTGELFF
NA,NA,TRBV28,TRBJ2-3,TGTGCCAGCAGTTTACAGGGGACCACAGATACGCAGTATTTT,CASSLQGTTDTQYF
NA,NA,TRBV30,TRBJ1-1,TGTGCCTGGAAGGATGCGAACACTGAAGCTTTCTTT,CAWKDANTEAFF
many,NA,TRBV28,TRBJ2-7,TGTGCCAGCAGTTTAGAAGCCAGGGCGAATTCCTACGAGCAGTACTTC,CASSLEARANSYEQYF
many,NA,TRBV29-1,TRBJ2-7,TGCAGCGTTGAAGAAGAGGGGGTTGGGGGAAGGTACGAGCAGTACTTC,CSVEEEGVGGRYEQYF
few,NA,TRBV28,TRBJ2-3,TGTGCCAGCAGTACCACAGGGTTAGTAGATACGCAGTATTTT,CASSTTGLVDTQYF
many,TRBD1,TRBV13,TRBJ1-2,TGTGCCAGCAGAACCCGGACAGGGGTCTATGGCTACACCTTC,CASRTRTGVYGYTF
NA,NA,TRBV19,TRBJ1-6,TGTGCCAGTAGTATTTCGCCATCGGCTTCACCCCTCCACTTT,CASSISPSASPLHF
many,TRBD1,TRBV7-9,TRBJ1-2,TGTGCCAGCAGCTCCTACAGGGGAGATGACTATGGCTACACCTTC,CASSSYRGDDYGYTF
many,TRBD2,TRBV2,TRBJ2-2,TGTGCCAGCAGAGGTAGCGGGCTCGTCACCGGGGAGCTGTTTTTT,CASRGSGLVTGELFF
NA,TRBD1,TRBV7-9,TRBJ1-6,TGTGCCAGCAGCCGTGCCGGGACAGGGAATAATTCACCCCTCCACTTT,CASSRAGTGNNSPLHF
few,TRBD1,TRBV5-6,TRBJ1-2,TGTGCCAGCAGCTTCCGAGACAGGGCCAACTATGGCTACACCTTC,CASSFRDRANYGYTF
many,TRBD1,TRBV28,TRBJ1-1,TGTGCCAGCAGTCAACAGGGGGCTGAAGCTTTCTTT,CASSQQGAEAFF
few,NA,TRBV25-1,TRBJ2-7,TGTGCCAGCAGTGACTCAGCCGGTGGGGGGTCCTACGAGCAGTACTTC,CASSDSAGGGSYEQYF
NA,NA,TRBV12-3/TRBV12-4,TRBJ1-5,TGTGCCAGCACCAAGGGGGGCTATAGCAATCAGCCCCAGCATTTT,CASTKGGYSNQPQHF
NA,TRBD1,TRBV20-1,TRBJ2-4,TGCAGTGCTAGAGAGGGGACAGGTAGAATGTTAAACATTCAGTACTTC,CSAREGTGRMLNIQYF
few,NA,TRBV12-3/TRBV12-4,TRBJ1-4,TGTGCCAGCAGCTTTGGTAGGGTCGGTGAAAAACTGTTTTTT,CASSFGRVGEKLFF
many,TRBD1,TRBV20-1,TRBJ1-1,TGCAGTGCTAGTGGCCCGGGACAGGGGACCAACACTGAAGCTTTCTTT,CSASGPGQGTNTEAFF
many,TRBD1,TRBV7-2,TRBJ1-2,TGTGCCAGCAGCTTTACAGGGGTAGATGGCTACACCTTC,CASSFTGVDGYTF
NA,NA,TRBV12-3/TRBV12-4,TRBJ1-5,TGTGCCAGCAGTTTAGGGCGCGGAGAGAATAGCAATCAGCCCCAGCATTTT,CASSLGRGENSNQPQHF
many,TRBD1,TRBV6-2/TRBV6-3,TRBJ2-5,TGTGCCAGCAGTTATTACAACAGGGGAGAGACCCAGTACTTC,CASSYYNRGETQYF
many,NA,TRBV12-3/TRBV12-4,TRBJ2-5,TGTGCCAGCAGTTCATTGTCAGAGACCCAGTACTTC,CASSSLSETQYF
many,NA,TRBV7-8,TRBJ1-1,TGTGCCAGCAGCTTATATCGACAGCAGAACACTGAAGCTTTCTTT,CASSLYRQQNTEAFF
few,NA,TRBV18,TRBJ2-2,TGTGCCAGCTCACACCCGACCGGGGAGCTGTTTTTT,CASSHPTGELFF
NA,NA,TRBV5-1,TRBJ1-1,TGCGCCAGCAGCTTCCGGGCCTTGAACACTGAAGCTTTCTTT,CASSFRALNTEAFF
NA,TRBD1,TRBV18,TRBJ2-7,TGTGCCAGCTCCCCAGACAGGGCAGGAGAGCAGTACTTC,CASSPDRAGEQYF
few,NA,TRBV6-1,TRBJ1-5,TGTGCCAGCAGGACATACAGGGAAGGACAGCCCCAGCATTTT,CASRTYREGQPQHF
NA,TRBD2,TRBV7-2,TRBJ2-5,TGTGCCAGCAGCTTAGTTTTAGCGGGAGGTGGGGAGACCCAGTACTTC,CASSLVLAGGGETQYF
few,NA,TRBV12-5,TRBJ2-2,TGTGCTAGTAGTTTTTCCGACACCGGGGAGCTGTTTTTT,CASSFSDTGELFF
many,NA,TRBV28,TRBJ1-1,TGTGCCAGCAGTTTCGCCCCGTTCGGGGAAGCTTTCTTT,CASSFAPFGEAFF
many,TRBD1,TRBV28,TRBJ1-2,TGTGCCAGCAGCATTACGACAGGGGCCATCTATGGCTACACCTTC,CASSITTGAIYGYTF
NA,NA,TRBV6-5,TRBJ1-1,TGTGCCAGCAGTTACGGGGGGATCTACACTGAAGCTTTCTTT,CASSYGGIYTEAFF
many,NA,TRBV9,TRBJ1-2,TGTGCCAGCAGCGGTGACCCCTATGGCTACACCTTC,CASSGDPYGYTF
many,TRBD1,TRBV6-1,TRBJ1-1,TGTGCCAGCACCTCAGGGGGGACAGGTGACACTGAAGCTTTCTTT,CASTSGGTGDTEAFF
NA,NA,TRBV11-2,TRBJ2-3,TGTGCCAGCAGCATTAGGACGAGGGCAACAGATACGCAGTATTTT,CASSIRTRATDTQYF
few,NA,TRBV29-1,TRBJ1-1,TGCAGCGTTGAGTTCCGGGGGTCCCACACTGAAGCTTTCTTT,CSVEFRGSHTEAFF